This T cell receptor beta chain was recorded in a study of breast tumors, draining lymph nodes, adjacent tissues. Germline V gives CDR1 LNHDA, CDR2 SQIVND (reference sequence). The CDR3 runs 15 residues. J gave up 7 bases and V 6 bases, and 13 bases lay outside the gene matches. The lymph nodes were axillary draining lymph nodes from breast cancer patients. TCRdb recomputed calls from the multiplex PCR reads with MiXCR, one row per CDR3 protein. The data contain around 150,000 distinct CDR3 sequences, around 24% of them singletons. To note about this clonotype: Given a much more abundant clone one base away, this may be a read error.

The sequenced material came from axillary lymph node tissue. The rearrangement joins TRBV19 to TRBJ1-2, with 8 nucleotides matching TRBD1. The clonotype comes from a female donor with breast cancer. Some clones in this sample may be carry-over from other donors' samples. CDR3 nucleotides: TGTGCCAGTAGCAGTTCCAGGACAGGGTTAGGTGGCTACACCTTC. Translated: CASSSSRTGLGGYTF.